One and the same sample provided the 27 T cell receptor beta chains below, sequenced in a study of CD8 T cells in Susac syndrome. Random hexamers were used to reverse transcribe an amount of about 0.45 to 1 ug RNA. In TCRdb, the immunoSEQ multiplex PCR reads were re-called with MiXCR into one record per CDR3 protein. The sample lists about 200,000 distinct CDR3 sequences, 85% to 95% seen once, with around 0.08% in the top ten. The sample comprised CD4+ T cells from PBMCs. These receptors were taken from a human donor with multiple sclerosis.

V is TRBV23-1 and J is TRBJ2-3, with D perhaps matching TRBD1 (6 bases). TRBV23-1 counts as an open reading frame of uncertain function. The germline V and J ends were trimmed by 2 bases and 3 bases, with 18 bases remaining between them. This CDR3 comprises 17 residues. Written as DNA, the CDR3 is TGCGCCAGCAGTCAACTTACTCACAGGGTTGGGACAGATACGCAGTATTTT. The encoded protein is CASSQLTHRVGTDTQYF.

The chain carries TRBV14 and TRBJ2-3, with D possibly TRBD2 on 5 matching bases. There are 13 residues in the CDR3. V gave up 0 bases and J gave up 9 bases, with 10 bases separating them. Germline CDR1 is SGHDN and CDR2 is FVKESK. The CDR3 DNA follows: TGTGCCAGCAGCCAAGATTCCCCGGGAACGCAGTATTTT. It codes for CASSQDSPGTQYF.

V is TRBV29-1 and J is TRBJ1-2; D remains ambiguous. V shed 4 bases and J shed 7 bases, with 10 bases lying between them. This CDR3 spans 11 amino acids. From germline, CDR1 is SQVTM and CDR2 ANQGSEA. CDR3 residues: CSVVLSGGYTF. The CDR3 DNA sequence: TGCAGCGTTGTTCTTTCGGGTGGCTACACCTTC.

V gene TRBV6-5 combines with J gene TRBJ2-7; D is possibly TRBD1 (5 bases). Trimming left V 9 bases short and J 0 bases short, with 15 bases between. The germline gives CDR1 MNHEY, CDR2 SVGAGI. This CDR3 spans 14 amino acids. CDR3 protein: CASSRGRLSYEQYV. The CDR3 DNA reads as TGTGCCAGTTCAAGGGGCCGACTCTCCTACGAGCAGTACGTC.

This chain connects TRBV5-1 to TRBJ2-5, with D possibly being TRBD2 (5 bases). The CDR3 covers 13 residues. In germline, CDR1 is SGHRS, CDR2 YFSETQ. Trimming removed 3 bases at V and 1 base at J, with 7 bases between. The CDR3 DNA reads as TGCGCCAGCAGCTGGACTGTCCAAGAGACCCAGTACTTC. Translating gives CASSWTVQETQYF.

This clonotype was observed a single time. V usage is TRBV20-1 and J usage is TRBJ1-5; D remains unclear. Trimming took 6 bases from V and 2 from J, leaving 11 bases between them. CDR3 length equals 13 residues. Germline values: CDR1 DFQATT, CDR2 SNEGSKA (reference sequence). The CDR3 DNA is TGCAGTGCCCCCGGGGTGGGCAATCAGCCCCAGCATTTT. Protein: CSAPGVGNQPQHF.

The chain recombines TRBV3-1 with TRBJ2-3, with a weak D call TRBD2 (6 bases). There are 14 residues in the CDR3. The V end was cut by 3 bases, the J end by 2 bases, with 9 bases between. Germline V CDR1 and CDR2: LGHDT, YNNKEL (reference sequence). CDR3 in DNA: TGTGCCAGCAGCCACGGGACTGTCACAGATACGCAGTATTTT. Protein product: CASSHGTVTDTQYF.

The genes are TRBV9 and TRBJ1-1; possible D gene TRBD1, 5 bases. The CDR3 loop spans 15 amino acids. The V gene lost 0 bases and the J gene lost 7 bases, with 16 bases spanning the gap. Germline V gene sequence: CDR1 SGDLS, CDR2 YYNGEE. DNA for the CDR3: TGTGCCAGCAGCGTAGCTGGGGGGGGATTCGGTGAAGCTTTCTTT. Its protein product is CASSVAGGGFGEAFF.

The V gene is TRBV2, the J gene TRBJ2-1, with D possibly matching TRBD2 (6 bases). V was cut by 7 bases and J by 0 bases, with 7 bases left in between. The CDR3 is made up of 13 amino acids. CDR1 is SNHLY, CDR2 FYNNEI, per germline. The DNA for the CDR3 is TGTGCCAGCATGACTAGCTCCTACAATGAGCAGTTCTTC. Its translation is CASMTSSYNEQFF.

V is TRBV5-1 and J is TRBJ2-1; tentative D call: TRBD2 (6 bases). The CDR3 length is 15 residues. The V gene lost 0 bases and the J gene lost 6 bases, with 13 bases spanning the gap. Germline V gene data show CDR1 as SGHRS and CDR2 as YFSETQ. The chain's CDR3 is CASSLAGRGSNEQFF. The CDR3 DNA follows: TGCGCCAGCAGCTTGGCGGGTCGGGGGTCCAATGAGCAGTTCTTC.

This chain joins TRBV12-3 or TRBV12-4 and TRBJ2-5, with 7 bases fitting TRBD2. The CDR3 length is 13 residues. Losses at the gene ends were 8 bases for V and 2 bases for J; bases not matched to a gene: 5. The CDR3 DNA is TGTGCCAGCGGACCTAGCGGTCAAGAGACCCAGTACTTC. Protein product: CASGPSGQETQYF.

The chain links TRBV21-1 to TRBJ1-6; the table's D call, TRBD1, has no DNA check behind it. TRBV21-1 is a recognized pseudogene. The CDR3 has 16 residues. The CDR3 reads CASRPWTFRVGSPLHF. DNA for the CDR3: TGTGCCAGCAGACCTTGGACGTTCAGGGTAGGTTCACCCCTCCACTTT.

This clonotype was seen once. V and J are TRBV3-1 and TRBJ1-2; D is unclear. Germline V CDR1 and CDR2: LGHDT, YNNKEL (reference sequence). The CDR3 has 13 amino acids. Trimming stripped 1 base from V and 5 bases from J, with 8 bases between. The CDR3 reads CASSQVLRYGYTF. Here the CDR3 DNA reads TGTGCCAGCAGCCAAGTGCTACGATATGGCTACACCTTC.

The rearrangement uses TRBV27 and TRBJ1-4, with D hard to call. The V gene's germline CDR1 is MNHEY and CDR2 SMNVEV (reference sequence). The CDR3 consists of 15 residues. The V end lost 4 bases, the J end lost 0 bases, and 9 bases lay between the germline ends. CDR3 loop: CASSYMRATNEKLFF. The CDR3 DNA follows: TGTGCCAGCAGTTATATGAGAGCAACTAATGAAAAACTGTTTTTT.

CDR3 coding DNA: TGTGCCAGCAGCTTAGAGGGGCGCGGCACCGGGGAGCTGTTTTTT. Translation: CASSLEGRGTGELFF. The chain uses TRBV5-6 and TRBJ2-2; D might be TRBD1 or TRBD2, each matching 5 bases. CDR3 length: 15 residues. Looked up from germline, CDR1 is SGHDT and CDR2 is YYEEEE. V was shortened by 2 bases and J by 4 bases, with 12 bases between the two germline ends.

The V gene is TRBV29-1, the J gene TRBJ2-1, with 14 bases matching TRBD2. There are 14 residues in the CDR3. V lost 7 bases to trimming and J lost 10 bases; unmatched junction nucleotides: 9. CDR1 and CDR2 from the germline V gene are SQVTM and ANQGSEA. CDR3 region: CSAAPTSGGAEQFF. The CDR3 DNA reads as TGCAGCGCTGCGCCGACTAGCGGGGGGGCGGAGCAGTTCTTC.

V usage is TRBV13 and J usage is TRBJ1-2, with 7 bases aligning to TRBD1. Germline V gene sequence: CDR1 PRHDT, CDR2 FYEKMQ (reference sequence). This CDR3 has 14 residues. V was clipped by 3 bases and J by 4 bases; unmatched bases: 5. The CDR3 sequence is CASSFRQGGYGYTF. The CDR3 nucleotides are TGTGCCAGCAGCTTCAGACAGGGTGGCTATGGCTACACCTTC.

V gene TRBV20-1 combines with J gene TRBJ2-4, with 9 nucleotides matching TRBD1. The length of the CDR3 is 14 residues. After removal of 6 bases from V and 2 bases from J, the junction contained 5 bases not matched to a gene. From germline, CDR1 is DFQATT and CDR2 SNEGSKA (reference sequence). The CDR3 DNA follows: TGCAGTGCCGAGGACAGGGGAACCAAAAACATTCAGTACTTC. It is translated as CSAEDRGTKNIQYF.

This clonotype has just one count. The V gene is TRBV3-1, the J gene TRBJ1-1, with D unresolved. This CDR3 spans 11 amino acids. The V and J ends lost 3 bases and 11 bases respectively, with 10 bases between them. Germline CDR1 and CDR2: LGHDT and YNNKEL (reference sequence). This CDR3 reads CASSQNSQAFF. For the CDR3, the DNA is TGTGCCAGCAGCCAGAATTCCCAGGCTTTCTTT.

V gene TRBV24-1 combines with J gene TRBJ1-4; D not resolved. Trimming shortened V by 0 bases and J by 13 bases, and 11 bases separated the two germline ends. Germline-derived CDR1 and CDR2 are KGHDR and SFDVKD. The CDR3 runs to 13 residues. The CDR3 spells CATSDLQRTGLFF. CDR3 DNA sequence: TGTGCCACCAGTGATTTGCAACGGACGGGACTGTTTTTT.

This chain uses TRBV3-1 with TRBJ1-1; possibly TRBD1 for D (5 bases). The CDR3 loop spans 14 amino acids. V was shortened by 9 bases and J by 6 bases, with 20 bases between the two germline ends. Germline values: CDR1 LGHDT, CDR2 YNNKEL (reference sequence). The CDR3 nucleotides are TGTGCCAGTTCGCAGGGAGTTCGGGTCGCTGAAGCTTTCTTT. Translated: CASSQGVRVAEAFF.

The chain has TRBV20-1 and TRBJ2-3; 7 bases match TRBD2. CDR3 length equals 14 residues. J lost 0 bases, V lost 3 bases, and 3 bases had no gene match. Germline V gives CDR1 DFQATT, CDR2 SNEGSKA (reference sequence). The CDR3 DNA sequence: TGCAGTGCTAGGGGGGGGGTTAGCACAGATACGCAGTATTTT. It specifies CSARGGVSTDTQYF.

This clonotype appeared a few times. This chain links TRBV30 with TRBJ2-1; D not certain. The germline V gene encodes CDR1 GTSNPN and CDR2 SVGIG (reference sequence). V lost 0 bases to trimming and J lost 14 bases, with 17 bases between them. The CDR3 runs 13 residues. The CDR3 nucleotides read TGTGCCTGGAGTGTGTCCCACCGAGAACCCAAGTTCTTC. Its protein product is CAWSVSHREPKFF.

The chain combines TRBV7-9 with TRBJ2-3, with a possible D match to TRBD1 (6 bases). The V gene lost 0 bases and the J gene lost 7 bases, with 17 bases spanning the gap. Germline V gene sequence: CDR1 SEHNR, CDR2 FQNEAQ (reference sequence). The CDR3 contains 16 residues. The CDR3 loop is CASSLASVGQSHTQYF. In nucleotides, the CDR3 is TGTGCCAGCAGCTTAGCTTCTGTAGGACAGTCCCATACGCAGTATTTT.

The chain recombines TRBV30 with TRBJ1-2, with 7 nucleotides matching TRBD1. V gave up 8 bases and J gave up 4 bases; unmatched junction bases: 10. The CDR3 contains 13 residues. Germline lookup yields CDR1 GTSNPN and CDR2 SVGIG (reference sequence). The CDR3 here is CAGPRGLGYGYTF. The CDR3 DNA is TGTGCCGGACCTAGGGGGCTGGGCTATGGCTACACCTTC.

The gene calls are TRBV12-3 or TRBV12-4 and TRBJ1-5; TRBD1 might be the D (6 bases). Trimming took 5 bases from V and 0 from J, leaving 11 bases between them. This CDR3 comprises 15 residues. The CDR3, as DNA: TGTGCCAGCAGTGAAGGACAGTTTAGCAATCAGCCCCAGCATTTT. This encodes CASSEGQFSNQPQHF.

The V gene is TRBV5-1, the J gene TRBJ2-1; 7 bases agree with TRBD2. CDR1 and CDR2 (germline): SGHRS, YFSETQ. V trimming: 4 bases; J trimming: 9 bases; junction bases outside the gene matches: 7. This CDR3 spans 13 amino acids. This chain's CDR3 is CASSNAWEGEQFF. The CDR3 DNA is TGCGCCAGCAGCAATGCCTGGGAGGGTGAGCAGTTCTTC. The whole variable domain, filled in from reference TRBV5-1 and TRBJ2-1, reads KAGVTQTPRYLIKTRGQQVTLSCSPISGHRSVSWYQQTPGQGLQFLFEYFSETQRNKGNFPGRFSGRQFSNSRSEMNVSTLELGDSALYLCASSNAWEGEQFFGPGTRLTVL.